This is a list of T cell receptor beta chains from one sample in a study of blood T cell repertoires in COVID-19. Sequenced by immunoSEQ multiplex PCR; TCRdb stores in-frame clones only, minus some. The data contain around 240,000 clones, roughly 85% of them singletons. Sample: peripheral blood. Receptor source: a man in his forties with acute or convalescent COVID-19. Each CDR3 is given with its conserved first and last residue. D genes are given only for firm matches. Clone sizes are given selectively: once, few, many, or a class where the clone is expanded.

v_gene: TRBV7-8
j_gene: TRBJ1-1
abundance: -
d_gene: -
CDR3aa: CASSYTMNTEAFF
CDR3nt: TGTGCCAGCAGCTACACAATGAACACTGAAGCTTTCTTT

v_gene: TRBV6-5
j_gene: TRBJ1-1
abundance: -
d_gene: -
CDR3aa: CASRRGGATTEAFF
CDR3nt: TGTGCCAGCCGACGCGGAGGGGCAACAACTGAAGCTTTCTTT

v_gene: TRBV3-1/TRBV3-2
j_gene: TRBJ1-2
abundance: -
d_gene: TRBD1
CDR3aa: CASSQTSGTGVHYGYTF
CDR3nt: TGTGCCAGCAGCCAAACCTCCGGGACAGGCGTCCACTATGGCTACACCTTC

v_gene: TRBV29-1
j_gene: TRBJ2-7
abundance: -
d_gene: -
CDR3aa: CSVPGWSSYEQYF
CDR3nt: TGCAGCGTTCCAGGGTGGAGCTCCTACGAGCAGTACTTC

v_gene: TRBV5-8
j_gene: TRBJ2-7
abundance: few
d_gene: -
CDR3aa: CASSLGVAYEQYF
CDR3nt: TGTGCCAGCAGCTTAGGGGTAGCCTACGAGCAGTACTTC

v_gene: TRBV29-1
j_gene: TRBJ1-1
abundance: -
d_gene: TRBD1
CDR3aa: CSVATGANTEAFF
CDR3nt: TGCAGCGTAGCTACAGGGGCCAACACTGAAGCTTTCTTT

v_gene: TRBV2
j_gene: TRBJ2-2
abundance: -
d_gene: -
CDR3aa: CASSVEPGELFF
CDR3nt: TGTGCCAGCAGTGTAGAACCCGGGGAGCTGTTTTTT

v_gene: TRBV5-1
j_gene: TRBJ2-1
abundance: -
d_gene: -
CDR3aa: CASRFEEGSYNEQFF
CDR3nt: TGCGCCAGCAGATTCGAGGAAGGATCCTACAATGAGCAGTTCTTC

v_gene: TRBV24-1
j_gene: TRBJ1-4
abundance: few
d_gene: TRBD1
CDR3aa: CATSEPRTGGEEKLFF
CDR3nt: TGTGCCACCAGTGAGCCTAGGACAGGGGGCGAGGAAAAACTGTTTTTT

v_gene: TRBV6-5
j_gene: TRBJ1-5
abundance: -
d_gene: -
CDR3aa: CASSYRHDQPQHF
CDR3nt: TGTGCCAGCAGTTACCGACACGATCAGCCCCAGCATTTT

v_gene: TRBV7-8
j_gene: TRBJ1-6
abundance: -
d_gene: -
CDR3aa: CASSPGYGSPLHF
CDR3nt: TGTGCCAGCAGCCCAGGGTATGGTTCACCCCTCCACTTT

v_gene: TRBV19
j_gene: TRBJ2-1
abundance: once
d_gene: -
CDR3aa: CASKSSTAYNEQFF
CDR3nt: TGTGCCAGTAAGAGTTCCACTGCCTACAATGAGCAGTTCTTC

v_gene: TRBV2
j_gene: TRBJ2-2
abundance: -
d_gene: -
CDR3aa: CATRPQGWTGELFF
CDR3nt: TGTGCCACCCGTCCCCAGGGTTGGACCGGGGAGCTGTTTTTT

v_gene: TRBV9
j_gene: TRBJ1-2
abundance: -
d_gene: -
CDR3aa: CASSPGGSLNYGYTF
CDR3nt: TGTGCCAGCAGCCCCGGAGGCAGTTTGAACTATGGCTACACCTTC

v_gene: TRBV5-1
j_gene: TRBJ1-6
abundance: once
d_gene: -
CDR3aa: CASSLAGRSPLHF
CDR3nt: TGCGCCAGCAGCTTGGCAGGGAGGTCACCCCTCCACTTT

v_gene: TRBV23-1
j_gene: TRBJ1-2
abundance: -
d_gene: -
CDR3aa: CASSQSFCRWGGTVDGYTF
CDR3nt: TGCGCCAGCAGTCAATCTTTTTGCCGATGGGGGGGAACAGTTGATGGCTACACCTTC

v_gene: TRBV30
j_gene: TRBJ1-3
abundance: -
d_gene: TRBD1
CDR3aa: CAWNVDRGNTIYF
CDR3nt: TGTGCCTGGAATGTGGACAGGGGAAACACCATATATTTT

v_gene: TRBV19
j_gene: TRBJ1-1
abundance: -
d_gene: TRBD1
CDR3aa: CASRRQGTANTEAFF
CDR3nt: TGTGCCAGTCGACGACAGGGCACCGCGAACACTGAAGCTTTCTTT

v_gene: TRBV11-1
j_gene: TRBJ1-1
abundance: -
d_gene: -
CDR3aa: CASSLGGRSEEAFF
CDR3nt: TGTGCCAGCAGCTTAGGTGGCAGATCAGAAGAAGCTTTCTTT

v_gene: TRBV1
j_gene: TRBJ2-7
abundance: -
d_gene: -
CDR3aa: CTSSQDQQRGTSYEQYF
CDR3nt: TGCACCAGCAGCCAAGATCAACAGCGGGGGACCTCCTACGAGCAGTACTTC

v_gene: TRBV3-1/TRBV3-2
j_gene: TRBJ1-1
abundance: -
d_gene: TRBD1
CDR3aa: CASSQVPGTGAFF
CDR3nt: TGTGCCAGCAGCCAAGTGCCCGGGACAGGGGCTTTCTTT

v_gene: TRBV7-6
j_gene: TRBJ2-2
abundance: many
d_gene: TRBD2
CDR3aa: CASSVSGGAGGELFF
CDR3nt: TGTGCCAGCAGCGTTAGCGGGGGGGCTGGCGGGGAGCTGTTTTTT

v_gene: TRBV11-2
j_gene: TRBJ2-7
abundance: -
d_gene: TRBD1
CDR3aa: CASSLRQGSYEQYF
CDR3nt: TGTGCCAGCAGCTTGCGACAGGGTTCCTACGAGCAGTACTTC

v_gene: TRBV5-6
j_gene: TRBJ2-5
abundance: -
d_gene: -
CDR3aa: CASSLQVRETQYF
CDR3nt: TGTGCCAGCAGCTTACAGGTTAGGGAGACCCAGTACTTC

v_gene: TRBV7-2
j_gene: TRBJ1-1
abundance: -
d_gene: TRBD1
CDR3aa: CASSSGQMNTEAFF
CDR3nt: TGTGCCAGCAGCTCGGGACAGATGAACACTGAAGCTTTCTTT

v_gene: TRBV12-3/TRBV12-4
j_gene: TRBJ1-2
abundance: -
d_gene: -
CDR3aa: CASRGREYGYTF
CDR3nt: TGTGCCAGCAGAGGGCGGGAATATGGCTACACCTTC

v_gene: TRBV2
j_gene: TRBJ2-7
abundance: few
d_gene: -
CDR3aa: CASWEGAAYEQYF
CDR3nt: TGTGCCAGCTGGGAAGGGGCAGCCTACGAGCAGTACTTC

v_gene: TRBV27
j_gene: TRBJ2-4
abundance: -
d_gene: TRBD1
CDR3aa: CASSPGTGGRNIQYF
CDR3nt: TGTGCCAGCAGTCCGGGGACAGGGGGTAGAAACATTCAGTACTTC

v_gene: TRBV19
j_gene: TRBJ1-1
abundance: -
d_gene: -
CDR3aa: CASHSQGPGRTEAFF
CDR3nt: TGTGCCAGCCACTCCCAAGGACCCGGGAGGACTGAAGCTTTCTTT